Below, 27 T cell receptor beta chains from the same sample are listed, as sequenced in a study of OX40 agonist ivuxolimab in advanced cancers. Using immunoSEQ multiplex PCR, the repertoire was profiled, and TCRdb retains in-frame clones only, with some absent. The sample has about 35,000 clones; 82% are singletons. Sequencing was performed on CD4+ or CD8+ T cells sorted from blood, taken in a trial of the OX40 agonist ivuxolimab. The source is an adult with an advanced solid tumor such as melanoma, head and neck, liver or kidney cancer.

The chain has TRBV7-6 and TRBJ2-7, with 10 bases lining up with TRBD2. The germline V gene has CDR1 SGHVS and CDR2 FNYEAQ. J lost 5 bases, V lost 10 bases, and 17 bases had no gene match. The CDR3 spans 16 residues. The CDR3 DNA reads TGTGCCACTACCCCACTAGCGGGAAAAGGGATCGACGAGCAGTACTTC. As protein: CATTPLAGKGIDEQYF.

In this sample, this clone turned up a few times. The rearrangement links TRBV7-2 to TRBJ2-5, with unresolved D. CDR1 is SGHTA and CDR2 is FQGNSA in the germline V gene. Trimming shortened V by 5 bases and J by 2 bases, and 15 bases separated the two germline ends. CDR3 length: 15 amino acids. For the CDR3, the DNA is TGTGCCAGCAGCGCCGGGTCCTTGCCTCAAGAGACCCAGTACTTC. Protein: CASSAGSLPQETQYF.

The chain is built from TRBV27 and TRBJ2-1; unclear D gene. The V gene lost 6 bases and the J gene lost 6 bases, with 15 bases spanning the gap. Germline CDR1 is MNHEY and CDR2 is SMNVEV (reference sequence). The CDR3 is made up of 14 amino acids. CDR3: CASSATSWTNEQFF. The CDR3 DNA reads TGTGCCAGCAGCGCGACCTCATGGACCAATGAGCAGTTCTTC.

CDR3 in DNA: TGTGCCAGCAGCTTCTGGGACAGGGGGTCGTACGAGCAGTACTTC. Its translation: CASSFWDRGSYEQYF. The rearrangement joins TRBV5-5 to TRBJ2-7, with 11 nucleotides matching TRBD1. This CDR3 comprises 15 residues. Germline V gene data show CDR1 as SGHKS and CDR2 as YYEKEE (reference sequence). V shed 2 bases, J shed 4 bases, and the junction held 5 bases outside the gene matches. Based on the CDR3 plus reference TRBV5-5 and TRBJ2-7, the full variable domain is DAGVTQSPTHLIKTRGQQVTLRCSPISGHKSVSWYQQVLGQGPQFIFQYYEKEERGRGNFPDRFSARQFPNYSSELNVNALLLGDSALYLCASSFWDRGSYEQYFGPGTRLTVT.

This clone has more than one count but fewer than ten. In DNA form, the CDR3 reads TGTGCCTGGACAGGGGGGAACACTGAAGCTTTCTTT. It yields the protein CAWTGGNTEAFF. This chain links TRBV30 with TRBJ1-1; 7 nucleotides match TRBD1. V lost 4 bases, J lost 1 base, and 0 bases stayed unmatched. Germline V lookup: CDR1 GTSNPN, CDR2 SVGIG (reference sequence). This CDR3 comprises 12 residues. The variable domain in full, with the rest retrieved from reference TRBV30 and TRBJ1-1, is SQTIHQWPATLVQPVGSPLSLECTVEGTSNPNLYWYRQAAGRGLQLLFYSVGIGQISSEVPQNLSASRPQDRQFILSSKKLLLSDSGFYLCAWTGGNTEAFFGQGTRLTVV.

The chain joins TRBV11-3 to TRBJ1-1; D is unclear. The CDR3 extends over 13 amino acids. V was clipped by 1 base and J by 7 bases, with 10 bases between them. Germline CDR1 SGHNT, CDR2 YENEEA. CDR3 sequence (DNA): TGTGCCAGCAGCTTAGTTGCGGGCGGTGAAGCTTTCTTT. Encoded protein: CASSLVAGGEAFF. The full variable domain, in which reference TRBV11-3 and TRBJ1-1 provide the parts outside the CDR3, is EAGVVQSPRYKIIEKKQPVAFWCNPISGHNTLYWYLQNLGQGPELLIRYENEEAVDDSQLPKDRFSAERLKGVDSTLKIQPAELGDSAVYLCASSLVAGGEAFFGQGTRLTVV.

The rearrangement uses TRBV5-1 and TRBJ1-3; D is ambiguous. The V end lost 0 bases, the J end lost 1 base, and 8 bases lay between the germline ends. Germline assignment: CDR1 SGHRS and CDR2 YFSETQ. This CDR3 has 15 amino acids. This chain's CDR3 is CASSLGAGSGNTIYF. The CDR3 DNA follows: TGCGCCAGCAGCTTGGGCGCGGGATCTGGAAACACCATATATTTT.

The CDR3 spells CASSLAASGAYNEQFF. The CDR3 nucleotides are TGTGCCAGCAGCTTAGCAGCTTCCGGGGCCTACAATGAGCAGTTCTTC. This sequence joins TRBV11-1 and TRBJ2-1, with TRBD2 as a possible D gene (5 bases). CDR3 length: 16 amino acids. In germline, CDR1 is SGHAT, CDR2 FQDESV (reference sequence). Deletions cut 0 bases from V and 2 bases from J, with 11 bases between.

The chain couples TRBV7-2 to TRBJ1-4; D possibly corresponds to TRBD1 (6 bases). The CDR3 runs 15 residues. Germline V gene sequence: CDR1 SGHTA, CDR2 FQGNSA. Trimming removed 5 bases from V and 0 bases from J, with 10 bases in between. This CDR3 is CASSTRQATNEKLFF. The CDR3 bases are TGTGCCAGCAGCACCAGACAGGCAACTAATGAAAAACTGTTTTTT.

This chain uses TRBV19 with TRBJ1-5; 7 nucleotides line up with TRBD1. V lost 6 bases and J lost 6; bases outside the gene matches: 8. The CDR3 spans 14 residues. Germline lookup yields CDR1 LNHDA and CDR2 SQIVND (reference sequence). For the CDR3, the DNA is TGTGCCAGTAGCAAGACAGGGCGGGGTCAGCCCCAGCATTTT. Protein: CASSKTGRGQPQHF. The whole variable domain, filled in from reference TRBV19 and TRBJ1-5, reads DGGITQSPKYLFRKEGQNVTLSCEQNLNHDAMYWYRQDPGQGLRLIYYSQIVNDFQKGDIAEGYSVSREKKESFPLTVTSAQKNPTAFYLCASSKTGRGQPQHFGDGTRLSIL.

The V and J genes are TRBV14 and TRBJ2-2; 8 positions agree with TRBD1. This CDR3 comprises 15 residues. Germline CDR1 is SGHDN and CDR2 is FVKESK. The V and J ends lost 4 bases and 4 bases, in that order; junction bases with no gene match: 5. The DNA of the CDR3 is TGTGCCAGCAGCCCTCAGGGGGCGTTCACCGGGGAGCTGTTTTTT. Translating it yields CASSPQGAFTGELFF.

The V gene is TRBV29-1, the J gene TRBJ2-7; TRBD1 aligns across 9 bases. CDR3 length equals 18 residues. The J segment lost 7 bases and the V segment lost 4 bases, leaving 23 bases of the junction unmatched. CDR1 is SQVTM, CDR2 ANQGSEA, per germline. CDR3 DNA sequence: TGCAGCGTTGGATCGCTTACTTACACAGGGGGCGCTAGGCGGGAGCAGTACTTC. This translates into CSVGSLTYTGGARREQYF.

The CDR3 coding sequence is TGTGCCAGCCTGCCCCCTGGGACTAGCGGGCCAAGCTCCTACGAGCAGTACTTC. Translated: CASLPPGTSGPSSYEQYF. V and J are TRBV2 and TRBJ2-7; TRBD2 matches 12 bases. The V and J ends lost 8 bases and 0 bases, in that order; junction bases with no gene match: 14. Per germline, CDR1 SNHLY and CDR2 FYNNEI. The CDR3 is 18 amino acids. The full variable domain, its missing parts supplied by reference TRBV2 and TRBJ2-7, is EPEVTQTPSHQVTQMGQEVILRCVPISNHLYFYWYRQILGQKVEFLVSFYNNEISEKSEIFDDQFSVERPDGSNFTLKIRSTKLEDSAMYFCASLPPGTSGPSSYEQYFGPGTRLTVT.

The rearrangement joins TRBV7-2 to TRBJ2-1, with D perhaps given as TRBD1 or TRBD2 (5 bases each). The V gene's germline CDR1 is SGHTA and CDR2 FQGNSA. The CDR3 consists of 15 residues. Trimming pared 4 bases from V and 0 bases from J, leaving 10 bases between. The DNA of the CDR3 is TGTGCCAGCAGCTCTACGGGGCCCTCCTACAATGAGCAGTTCTTC. This translates into CASSSTGPSYNEQFF.

The rearrangement uses TRBV5-1 and TRBJ1-2; unclear D gene. The length of the CDR3 is 15 residues. V was clipped by 3 bases and J by 3 bases, with 15 bases between them. The V gene's germline CDR1 is SGHRS and CDR2 YFSETQ. CDR3 loop: CASSSGRQRDYGYTF. The DNA for the CDR3 is TGCGCCAGCAGCTCCGGGAGACAAAGGGACTATGGCTACACCTTC.

This chain joins TRBV13 and TRBJ1-6; TRBD1 might be the D (6 bases). The CDR3 sequence is 13 residues long. Trimming took off 10 bases at V and 9 bases at J, with 16 bases between the two ends. Germline V gene lookup returns CDR1 PRHDT and CDR2 FYEKMQ (reference sequence). CDR3 nucleotide sequence: TGTGCCACTAAACGGACAGTTCTTTCACCCCTCCACTTT. Its protein is CATKRTVLSPLHF.

The chain carries TRBV19 and TRBJ2-7, with D perhaps matching TRBD2 (6 bases). CDR1 LNHDA and CDR2 SQIVND come from the germline V gene (reference sequence). Trimming took off 3 bases at V and 6 bases at J, with 18 bases between the two ends. There are 15 residues in the CDR3. The CDR3 DNA reads TGTGCCAGTAGTATGGCCCCGTTGGGGGGTGTCGAGCAGTACTTC. This translates into CASSMAPLGGVEQYF.

The gene calls are TRBV9 and TRBJ1-6; TRBD1 is a possible D gene (5 bases). Germline V gives CDR1 SGDLS, CDR2 YYNGEE. The V end lost 1 base, the J end lost 8 bases, and 7 bases lay between the germline ends. The CDR3 has 13 amino acids. CDR3 region: CASSVTQDSPLHF. Written as DNA, the CDR3 is TGTGCCAGCAGCGTAACACAGGATTCACCCCTCCACTTT.

The CDR3 sequence: CASSRRQGDEQYF. CDR3 DNA sequence: TGTGCCAGCAGCCGCCGACAGGGAGACGAGCAGTACTTC. The chain joins TRBV5-8 to TRBJ2-7; 7 nucleotides line up with TRBD1. Germline V gene lookup returns CDR1 SGHTS and CDR2 YDEGEE. Unmatched junction bases numbered 6, after V lost 4 bases and J lost 5 bases. The CDR3 consists of 13 residues.

The J gene is TRBJ1-6, the V gene TRBV10-3, with 7 bases fitting TRBD1. This CDR3 region has 14 residues. With V trimmed by 4 bases and J by 8 bases, 5 bases remained unmatched. The germline CDR1 and CDR2 sequences are ENHRY and SYGVKD. The CDR3 DNA reads TGTGCCATCAGTGCTGGGCAGGGGGATTCACCCCTCCACTTT. Protein product: CAISAGQGDSPLHF.

The chain carries TRBV5-1 and TRBJ2-5; tentatively, D is TRBD1 (6 bases). The CDR3 has 12 amino acids. The V and J ends lost 2 bases and 4 bases respectively, with 6 bases between them. CDR1 and CDR2 from the germline V gene are SGHRS and YFSETQ. As DNA, the CDR3 is TGCGCCAGCAGCTTCAGGGGAGAGACCCAGTACTTC. This sequence encodes CASSFRGETQYF. Supplemented by reference TRBV5-1 and TRBJ2-5, the full variable domain reads KAGVTQTPRYLIKTRGQQVTLSCSPISGHRSVSWYQQTPGQGLQFLFEYFSETQRNKGNFPGRFSGRQFSNSRSEMNVSTLELGDSALYLCASSFRGETQYFGPGTRLLVL.

The chain carries TRBV5-5 and TRBJ2-2; a weak D match, TRBD2 (5 bases). Between the trimmed V and J ends, which lost 5 bases and 1 base, there was a span of 12 bases. This CDR3 has 15 amino acids. The germline V gene encodes CDR1 SGHKS and CDR2 YYEKEE (reference sequence). This chain's CDR3 is CASSFGGLNTGELFF. The CDR3 nucleotides are TGTGCCAGCAGTTTTGGAGGACTGAACACCGGGGAGCTGTTTTTT.

The chain carries TRBV6-1 and TRBJ1-4, with D tentatively TRBD1 (5 bases). Trimming took 4 bases from V and 1 from J, leaving 10 bases between them. The germline V gene has CDR1 MNHNS and CDR2 SASEGT. The CDR3 is 15 residues long. CDR3: CASSAQRGTNEKLFF. The CDR3 DNA follows: TGTGCCAGCAGTGCGCAGAGGGGAACTAATGAAAAACTGTTTTTT.

The chain joins TRBV27 to TRBJ1-3; TRBD1 matches at 9 bases. In germline, CDR1 is MNHEY, CDR2 SMNVEV (reference sequence). The CDR3 totals 16 residues. After removal of 2 bases from V and 3 bases from J, the junction contained 5 bases not matched to a gene. The chain's CDR3 is CASSLTGQGGGNTIYF. CDR3 bases: TGTGCCAGCAGTTTAACGGGACAGGGCGGTGGAAACACCATATATTTT.

This clone was recorded only once. The chain carries TRBV11-3 and TRBJ1-1; 9 bases match TRBD1. The CDR3 runs to 14 residues. J lost 8 bases, V lost 1 base, and 5 bases had no gene match. Germline V lookup: CDR1 SGHNT, CDR2 YENEEA. The CDR3 here is CASSLGFGQGEAFF. CDR3 in DNA: TGTGCCAGCAGCTTAGGATTCGGACAGGGGGAAGCTTTCTTT.

J is TRBJ1-2 and V is TRBV29-1; D unresolved. The CDR3 contains 12 residues. Germline lookup yields CDR1 SQVTM and CDR2 ANQGSEA. Trimming removed 1 base at V and 0 bases at J, with 3 bases between. The CDR3 region has the DNA TGCAGCGTTGAAGGCACTAACTATGGCTACACCTTC. It yields the protein CSVEGTNYGYTF.

The J gene is TRBJ1-1, the V gene TRBV5-6, with D perhaps TRBD1 (5 bases). Germline lookup yields CDR1 SGHDT and CDR2 YYEEEE. The CDR3 has 15 residues. The V and J ends lost 4 bases and 4 bases respectively, with 17 bases between them. CDR3 DNA: TGTGCCAGCAGCGGGACCAGGGTTATGGGCACTGAAGCTTTCTTT. It encodes CASSGTRVMGTEAFF.